These 15 T cell receptor beta chains were sequenced from one sample in a study of blood T cell repertoires in COVID-19. The repertoire was sequenced with immunoSEQ multiplex PCR; TCRdb's copy has only in-frame clones and lacks some. The table lists about 270,000 clones, about nine tenths of them singletons. The sample consisted of PBMCs or T cells enriched from blood (not recorded which). These receptors were obtained from a man younger than 35 who had recovered from COVID-19.

The chain employs TRBV10-3 and TRBJ1-2; a possible D gene is TRBD1 (5 bases). Germline CDR1 and CDR2: ENHRY and SYGVKD. This CDR3 is 13 amino acids long. The ends were cut back, 4 bases at V and 2 bases at J, with 8 bases in the middle. The CDR3 spells CAISAQGNYGYTF. CDR3 in DNA: TGTGCCATCAGTGCCCAGGGAAACTATGGCTACACCTTC.

This chain uses TRBV6-6 with TRBJ2-1, with 10 bases fitting TRBD2. This CDR3 is 16 amino acids long. The V and J ends lost 2 bases and 2 bases, in that order; junction bases with no gene match: 3. CDR1 is MNHNY and CDR2 is SVGAGI in the germline V gene (reference sequence). CDR3 region: CASSYPGLAAYNEQFF. DNA for the CDR3: TGTGCCAGCAGTTACCCCGGACTAGCGGCCTACAATGAGCAGTTCTTC.

This clone was counted between two and nine times. The chain recombines TRBV5-1 with TRBJ2-5, with 12 positions matching TRBD1. This CDR3 has 15 residues. V gave up 4 bases and J gave up 5 bases; unmatched junction bases: 6. The germline gives CDR1 SGHRS, CDR2 YFSETQ. The CDR3 loop is CASSGTGGSLETQYF. As DNA, the CDR3 is TGCGCCAGCAGCGGGACAGGGGGCTCTTTGGAGACCCAGTACTTC.

This sequence joins TRBV18 and TRBJ2-5; 9 bases align to TRBD1. Germline CDR1 and CDR2: KGHSH and LQKENI. The CDR3 sequence is 14 residues long. The V and J ends lost 3 bases and 5 bases, in that order; junction bases with no gene match: 4. In DNA, the CDR3 is TGTGCCAGCTCACCGCCCGGGACAGGGGAGACCCAGTACTTC. This sequence encodes CASSPPGTGETQYF.

This clone showed up just a few times. The CDR3, as DNA: TGTGCCATCAGTCCCCTGGGGGCTGGCCAGCCCCAGCATTTT. As protein: CAISPLGAGQPQHF. This rearrangement joins TRBV10-3 to TRBJ1-5; D is perhaps TRBD1 (6 bases). The V gene's germline CDR1 is ENHRY and CDR2 SYGVKD. The CDR3 contains 14 residues. With 5 bases removed from V and 7 bases from J, the gap between germline ends came to 15 bases.

The CDR3 reads CASAGLGSDTQYF. CDR3 DNA sequence: TGTGCCAGCGCCGGGTTGGGTTCAGATACGCAGTATTTT. The chain uses TRBV18 and TRBJ2-3; the D is unclear. The CDR3 length is 13 residues. Germline V gene lookup returns CDR1 KGHSH and CDR2 LQKENI. V lost 8 bases and J lost 4, with 13 bases in between. The full variable domain, rest sourced from reference TRBV18 and TRBJ2-3, is NAGVMQNPRHLVRRRGQEARLRCSPMKGHSHVYWYRQLPEEGLKFMVYLQKENIIDESGMPKERFSAEFPKEGPSILRIQQVVRGDSAAYFCASAGLGSDTQYFGPGTRLTVL.

The V call is TRBV3-1 (or the pseudogene TRBV3-2), the J call TRBJ1-1; D is unresolved. This CDR3 is 15 amino acids long. From germline, CDR1 is LGHDT and CDR2 YNNKEL (reference sequence). V shed 2 bases and J shed 4 bases, with 14 bases lying between them. In DNA, the CDR3 is TGTGCCAGCAGCCAACCCCGGGAAGGGTTCACTGAAGCTTTCTTT. Its translation is CASSQPREGFTEAFF.

This chain links TRBV28 with TRBJ2-5, with TRBD2 as a possible D gene (5 bases). Germline V CDR1 and CDR2: MDHEN, SYDVKM. CDR3 length: 16 residues. Trimming took 4 bases from V and 0 from J, leaving 15 bases between them. The CDR3 DNA sequence: TGTGCCAGCAGTTGGGAACTGCGGCGGGACCAAGAGACCCAGTACTTC. Protein: CASSWELRRDQETQYF.

The sample holds a few counts of this clone. The V and J genes are TRBV7-3 and TRBJ1-1, with 8 bases lining up with TRBD1. V shed 0 bases and J 8 bases; nucleotides not matched to a gene: 2. This CDR3 region has 13 residues. CDR1 and CDR2 (germline): SGHTA, FQGTGA. The CDR3 DNA sequence: TGTGCCAGCAGCTTAACGGGGACAGGCGAAGCTTTCTTT. This encodes CASSLTGTGEAFF. The whole variable domain, remainder taken from reference TRBV7-3 and TRBJ1-1, is GAGVSQTPSNKVTEKGKYVELRCDPISGHTALYWYRQSLGQGPEFLIYFQGTGAADDSGLPNDRFFAVRPEGSVSTLKIQRTERGDSAVYLCASSLTGTGEAFFGQGTRLTVV.

This clone was detected once. The chain recombines TRBV2 with TRBJ2-1; TRBD2 aligns across 9 bases. This CDR3 is built from 14 residues. The germline V gene has CDR1 SNHLY and CDR2 FYNNEI. V trimming: 7 bases; J trimming: 7 bases; junction bases outside the gene matches: 8. The CDR3 DNA reads as TGTGCCAGCATCATGGCGGGAGGGCGGAATGAGCAGTTCTTC. Amino acids: CASIMAGGRNEQFF.

The genes are TRBV11-3 and TRBJ2-5; D gene uncertain. The CDR3 extends over 14 amino acids. Trimming removed 0 bases at V and 2 bases at J, with 7 bases between. Germline V lookup: CDR1 SGHNT, CDR2 YENEEA. CDR3 sequence: CASSLDQVQETQYF. Written as DNA, the CDR3 is TGTGCCAGCAGCTTAGATCAGGTTCAAGAGACCCAGTACTTC.

The chain recombines TRBV18 with TRBJ2-5; possible D gene TRBD1, 5 bases. The CDR3 consists of 14 residues. V was trimmed by 3 bases and J by 2 bases, leaving 10 bases between them. Germline V CDR1 and CDR2: KGHSH, LQKENI. CDR3: CASSPQGLQETQYF. In DNA form, the CDR3 reads TGTGCCAGCTCACCTCAGGGATTACAAGAGACCCAGTACTTC.

The chain links TRBV11-2 to TRBJ2-5; D unclear. Germline lookup yields CDR1 SGHAT and CDR2 FQNNGV. This CDR3 comprises 14 residues. V gave up 5 bases and J gave up 1 base, with 11 bases separating them. The CDR3 loop is CASSLVAFQETQYF. CDR3 nucleotides: TGTGCCAGCAGCCTCGTGGCATTCCAAGAGACCCAGTACTTC.

The rearrangement uses TRBV9 and TRBJ2-3; D perhaps matches TRBD2 (6 bases). The CDR3 covers 17 residues. The V end was cut by 5 bases, the J end by 2 bases, with 21 bases between. Germline loops: CDR1 SGDLS, CDR2 YYNGEE. CDR3 DNA sequence: TGTGCCAGCAGTGAGTCTACTAGCTCCATCTTCACAGATACGCAGTATTTT. Amino acid sequence: CASSESTSSIFTDTQYF.

This clone was seen just once. V usage is TRBV28 and J usage is TRBJ2-7, with D uncertain. The CDR3 runs to 13 residues. Germline lookup yields CDR1 MDHEN and CDR2 SYDVKM. Deletions cut 2 bases from V and 4 bases from J, with 9 bases between. The CDR3 DNA follows: TGTGCCAGCAGTTTACTCCCTCCGTACGAGCAGTACTTC. Translation gives CASSLLPPYEQYF.